This T cell receptor (beta chain) was recorded in a study of T cell clones after liver transplantation. The germline CDR1 and CDR2 sequences are SEHNR and FQNEAQ (reference sequence). Trimming cost V 8 bases and J 1 base, with 18 bases left between them. This CDR3 has 16 amino acids. In the case of this clone: Its antigen is currently unknown.

Sequenced by immunoSEQ multiplex PCR; TCRdb stores in-frame clones only, minus some. The table has more than 100,000 clones, approximately 79% seen once. Study findings and constraints: Graft donor-reactive T cells may have migrated into the graft rather than being deleted.

Here the sequenced sample was CD4+ T cells from blood, taken approximately 50 months after liver transplant. The clonotype comes from a human patient who received a liver transplant. A subset of T cells may come from the graft donor. The gene calls are TRBV7-9 and TRBJ2-1; maybe TRBD1 (5 bases). As DNA, the CDR3 is TGTGCCAGCCGCCCTATCCAGGGTCCTTCCTACAATGAGCAGTTCTTC. This encodes CASRPIQGPSYNEQFF.